This is a list of T cell receptor beta chains from one sample in a study of blood T cell repertoires in COVID-19. Repertoires were generated with immunoSEQ multiplex PCR, while TCRdb's copy carries only in-frame clones and drops some. The sample yields about 200,000 clones, just under 85% seen once. The sample taken for sequencing was peripheral blood. The receptors originated from a human donor with acute or convalescent COVID-19. The donor label of this sample is uncertain. Each CDR3 is given with its conserved first and last residue. The order of the fields is D gene, V gene, J gene, clone size, CDR3 protein, CDR3 DNA. The D gene is left open where the match is weak. A clone size is listed for some rows: how often the clone was seen (once, few, many), or a class if it is expanded.

-,TRBV7-9,TRBJ2-2,-,CASSADRFVTGELFF,TGTGCCAGCAGCGCCGACAGGTTTGTCACCGGGGAGCTGTTTTTT
TRBD2,TRBV10-1,TRBJ2-1,-,CASSESTSGRGEQFF,TGCGCCAGCAGTGAGTCGACTAGCGGGAGGGGGGAGCAGTTCTTC
TRBD1,TRBV6-5,TRBJ1-2,once,CASRVGQYLDYGYTF,TGTGCCAGCAGAGTGGGACAGTATCTCGACTATGGCTACACCTTC
TRBD1,TRBV5-1,TRBJ2-4,few,CASSLRGGPGNIQYF,TGCGCCAGCAGCTTGCGAGGGGGCCCGGGAAACATTCAGTACTTC
-,TRBV7-3,TRBJ1-1,once,CASSLGHLNTEAFF,TGTGCCAGCAGCTTGGGACACCTGAACACTGAAGCTTTCTTT
TRBD1,TRBV6-1,TRBJ1-3,-,CASSEMEGAKGNTIYF,TGTGCCAGCAGTGAAATGGAGGGGGCGAAAGGAAACACCATATATTTT
-,TRBV23-1,TRBJ2-7,-,CASSQSGRYEQYF,TGCGCCAGCAGTCAATCGGGCCGGTACGAGCAGTACTTC
TRBD1,TRBV7-9,TRBJ1-1,-,CASSLGDRTYTEAFF,TGTGCCAGCAGCCTGGGGGACAGGACGTACACTGAAGCTTTCTTT
-,TRBV5-6,TRBJ2-7,few,CASSPVAETYEQYF,TGTGCCAGCAGCCCCGTGGCGGAAACCTACGAGCAGTACTTC
TRBD1,TRBV6-6,TRBJ2-7,-,CASSQSGGAGYEQYF,TGTGCCAGCAGTCAATCAGGGGGCGCAGGTTACGAGCAGTACTTC
-,TRBV12-2,TRBJ2-7,-,CASRPRVWRATYEQYF,TGTGCAAGTCGTCCACGAGTATGGCGGGCGACCTACGAGCAGTACTTC
-,TRBV11-3,TRBJ1-2,-,CASSLVEGRDYYGYTF,TGTGCCAGCAGCTTAGTGGAAGGCAGGGACTACTATGGCTACACCTTC
-,TRBV6-5,TRBJ2-1,few,CATTGAVNEQFF,TGTGCGACAACGGGAGCGGTTAATGAGCAGTTCTTC
-,TRBV28,TRBJ1-4,-,CASRNDSNSIRATNEKLFF,TGTGCCAGCAGAAATGACAGTAACTCCATAAGGGCAACTAATGAAAAACTGTTTTTT
TRBD2,TRBV19,TRBJ2-2,-,CASKGGVTGELFF,TGTGCCAGTAAGGGAGGGGTCACCGGGGAGCTGTTTTTT
TRBD2,TRBV18,TRBJ2-7,-,CASSPTRLAGTGQYF,TGTGCCAGCTCACCAACTAGACTAGCGGGGACAGGGCAGTACTTC
TRBD1,TRBV9,TRBJ2-6,-,CASSETPGQVTSGANVLTF,TGTGCCAGCAGCGAAACACCGGGACAGGTCACCTCTGGGGCCAACGTCCTGACTTTC
-,TRBV7-2,TRBJ1-3,-,CASSHLSGGGGNTIYF,TGTGCCAGCAGCCACCTTTCAGGTGGGGGCGGAAACACCATATATTTT
-,TRBV7-3,TRBJ2-6,-,CASSAVVTLSGANVLTF,TGTGCCAGCAGCGCGGTCGTCACCCTATCTGGGGCCAACGTCCTGACTTTC
-,TRBV12-3/TRBV12-4,TRBJ2-2,-,CASRFRNTGELFF,TGTGCCAGCAGGTTCCGGAACACCGGGGAGCTGTTTTTT
TRBD1,TRBV24-1,TRBJ1-2,-,CATSDGGEGAQGYTF,TGTGCCACCAGTGATGGGGGCGAGGGGGCGCAAGGCTACACCTTC
-,TRBV7-2,TRBJ2-5,-,CASRPTGWETQYF,TGTGCCAGCAGGCCTACAGGGTGGGAGACCCAGTACTTC
-,TRBV6-6,TRBJ1-1,-,CASSPRGNTEAFF,TGTGCCAGCAGCCCCAGGGGGAACACTGAAGCTTTCTTT
TRBD2,TRBV28,TRBJ2-7,few,CASSLWPSGTSYEQYF,TGTGCCAGCAGTTTATGGCCTAGCGGGACCTCCTACGAGCAGTACTTC
TRBD1,TRBV7-2,TRBJ1-5,once,CASSSDRGRNQPQHF,TGTGCCAGCAGCTCGGACAGGGGACGAAATCAGCCCCAGCATTTT
TRBD1,TRBV2,TRBJ1-1,-,CASSRDRGTEAFF,TGTGCCAGCAGTAGGGACAGGGGGACTGAAGCTTTCTTT
TRBD2,TRBV30,TRBJ2-3,-,CAWTAGGSTDTQYF,TGTGCCTGGACCGCGGGAGGAAGCACAGATACGCAGTATTTT
-,TRBV27,TRBJ2-7,-,CASSFQGTSYEQYF,TGTGCCAGCAGTTTTCAGGGGACCTCCTACGAGCAGTACTTC
-,TRBV9,TRBJ1-1,-,CASRSGDLNTEAFF,TGTGCCAGTCGGTCCGGGGATCTGAACACTGAAGCTTTCTTT
TRBD2,TRBV4-3,TRBJ2-1,-,CASSQQRGTYNEQFF,TGCGCCAGCAGCCAACAGCGGGGGACCTACAATGAGCAGTTCTTC
-,TRBV7-9,TRBJ1-5,-,CASSLGTGNQPQHF,TGTGCCAGCAGCTTAGGAACAGGCAATCAGCCCCAGCATTTT
-,TRBV19,TRBJ1-5,-,CASSKGLSNQPQHF,TGTGCCAGTAGTAAGGGACTTAGCAATCAGCCCCAGCATTTT
-,TRBV3-1/TRBV3-2,TRBJ2-1,-,CASGELYNEQFF,TGTGCCAGCGGAGAACTCTACAATGAGCAGTTCTTC
TRBD2,TRBV9,TRBJ2-1,-,CASSVDGGRASEQFF,TGTGCCAGCAGCGTAGACGGCGGGAGGGCCAGTGAGCAGTTCTTC
-,TRBV9,TRBJ1-3,few,CASSVEGHASSGNTIYF,TGTGCCAGCAGCGTAGAGGGGCATGCCTCCTCTGGAAACACCATATATTTT